The present TCR beta chain was sequenced within a study of early T cells in non-severe SARS-CoV-2 infection. Whole-study context: The authors sequenced bulk RNA from unsorted whole blood, leaving chains unpaired.

This clonotype was seen more than once but under ten times. Each CDR3 protein is one row after TCRdb ran MiXCR on the 5' RACE reads. Of tens of thousands of distinct CDR3 sequences in the sample, roughly 8.2% were seen once. The CDR3 is 16 residues long. CDR1 SGHDN and CDR2 FVKESK come from the germline V gene. V dropped 1 base and J dropped 1 base, with 12 bases sitting between them. The rearrangement joins TRBV14 to TRBJ2-3; D not resolved. This clonotype was obtained from an adult who was a healthcare worker with PCR-confirmed SARS-CoV-2 infection or an uninfected control (not recorded which). The sequenced sample was whole blood. CDR3 sequence: CASSQVQVLGTDTQYF. Written as DNA, the CDR3 is TGTGCCAGCAGCCAAGTTCAGGTGCTCGGCACAGATACGCAGTATTTT.